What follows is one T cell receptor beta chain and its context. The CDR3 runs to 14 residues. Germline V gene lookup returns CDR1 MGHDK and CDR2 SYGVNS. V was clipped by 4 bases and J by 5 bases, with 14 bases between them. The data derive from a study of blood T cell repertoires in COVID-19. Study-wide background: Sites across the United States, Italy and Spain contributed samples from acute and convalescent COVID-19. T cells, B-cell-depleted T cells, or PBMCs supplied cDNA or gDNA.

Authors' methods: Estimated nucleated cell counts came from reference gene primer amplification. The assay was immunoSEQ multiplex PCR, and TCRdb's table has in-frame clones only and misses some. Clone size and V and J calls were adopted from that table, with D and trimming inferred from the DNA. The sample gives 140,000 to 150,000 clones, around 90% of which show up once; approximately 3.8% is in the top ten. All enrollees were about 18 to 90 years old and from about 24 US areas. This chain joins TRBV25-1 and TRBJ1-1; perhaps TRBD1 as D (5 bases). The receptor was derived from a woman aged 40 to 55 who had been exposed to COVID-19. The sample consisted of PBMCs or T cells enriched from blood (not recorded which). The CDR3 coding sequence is TGTGCCAGCAGTGCTCAGACTCGGGGGACTGAAGCTTTCTTT. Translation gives CASSAQTRGTEAFF.